The next 23 T cell receptor beta chains were all read from a single sample in a study of T cell responses to AZD1222 COVID-19 vaccine. Method: immunoSEQ multiplex PCR; TCRdb's copy keeps in-frame clones and lacks some. The table records 80,000 or so clones, 92% of them present only once. The specimen comprised peripheral blood, sampled 28 days after the second AZD1222 dose. All receptors derive from an adult who received the AZD1222 COVID-19 vaccine.

The gene calls are TRBV27 and TRBJ1-2, with D tentatively TRBD1 (5 bases). Germline CDR1 MNHEY, CDR2 SMNVEV (reference sequence). The CDR3 contains 16 residues. V gave up 6 bases and J gave up 3 bases, with 20 bases separating them. Here the CDR3 DNA reads TGTGCCAGCAGACCCGACAGCGCCACCCGGTACTATGGCTACACCTTC. Protein product: CASRPDSATRYYGYTF.

V gene TRBV9 combines with J gene TRBJ2-5; 7 bases line up with TRBD2. J gave up 1 base and V 3 bases, and 6 bases lay outside the gene matches. The CDR3 is made up of 15 amino acids. Germline V gene sequence: CDR1 SGDLS, CDR2 YYNGEE. The CDR3 here is CASSARDYRQETQYF. CDR3 sequence (DNA): TGTGCCAGCAGCGCCCGGGACTACCGCCAAGAGACCCAGTACTTC.

The V and J genes are TRBV30 and TRBJ2-6, with D perhaps matching TRBD2 (5 bases). Trimming shortened V by 3 bases and J by 2 bases, and 8 bases separated the two germline ends. Germline CDR1 is GTSNPN and CDR2 is SVGIG (reference sequence). The CDR3 covers 14 residues. The CDR3 reads CAWRDSAGANVLTF. The CDR3 nucleotides are TGTGCCTGGAGGGACTCGGCTGGGGCCAACGTCCTGACTTTC.

The table lists this clone with a few counts. The chain has TRBV6-6 and TRBJ2-7, with D perhaps matching TRBD2 (6 bases). Germline loops: CDR1 MNHNY, CDR2 SVGAGI (reference sequence). The V and J ends lost 8 bases and 4 bases respectively, with 6 bases between them. The CDR3 is 10 amino acids. CDR3 sequence reads: CASGRYEQYF. CDR3 bases: TGTGCCAGCGGGAGGTACGAGCAGTACTTC.

This chain uses TRBV9 with TRBJ2-5, with no clear D. CDR3 length: 13 amino acids. Trimming cost V 0 bases and J 1 base, with 4 bases left between them. Germline assignment: CDR1 SGDLS and CDR2 YYNGEE. CDR3 protein: CASSVGVQETQYF. Written as DNA, the CDR3 is TGTGCCAGCAGCGTAGGGGTCCAAGAGACCCAGTACTTC.

The rearrangement joins TRBV19 to TRBJ2-5; 10 positions agree with TRBD2. Germline CDR1 LNHDA, CDR2 SQIVND (reference sequence). The CDR3 runs 14 residues. V lost 4 bases and J lost 4; bases outside the gene matches: 3. The CDR3 region is CASSKLAGVETQYF. The CDR3 nucleotides read TGTGCCAGTAGTAAGCTAGCGGGAGTAGAGACCCAGTACTTC.

The count of this clone is one. The chain carries TRBV6-5 and TRBJ2-2, with a possible D match to TRBD1 (6 bases). The CDR3 loop spans 15 amino acids. Per the germline V gene, CDR1 is MNHEY and CDR2 is SVGAGI. Trimming left V 5 bases short and J 0 bases short, with 10 bases between. CDR3 region: CASSHSGANTGELFF. CDR3 nucleotides: TGTGCCAGCAGTCATTCAGGGGCGAACACCGGGGAGCTGTTTTTT.

This clone has just one count. The rearrangement links TRBV3-1 (or the pseudogene TRBV3-2) to TRBJ1-1; D unclear. The CDR3 sequence is 16 residues long. CDR1 is LGHDT and CDR2 is YNNKEL in the germline V gene (reference sequence). Trimming shortened V by 1 base and J by 0 bases, and 12 bases separated the two germline ends. Here the CDR3 reads CASSQAGPRMNTEAFF. CDR3 coding DNA: TGTGCCAGCAGCCAAGCAGGTCCGCGGATGAACACTGAAGCTTTCTTT.

This chain links TRBV4-1 with TRBJ1-5; the D is unclear. Germline V gene lookup returns CDR1 MGHRA and CDR2 YSYEKL. V lost 0 bases, J lost 5 bases, and 14 bases lay in between. The CDR3 loop spans 16 amino acids. CDR3 sequence: CASSQDSFPGYQPQHF. CDR3 bases: TGCGCCAGCAGCCAAGATAGTTTTCCGGGGTATCAGCCCCAGCATTTT.

The gene calls are TRBV6-2 or TRBV6-3 and TRBJ2-1, with 12 bases that match TRBD2. J lost 6 bases, V lost 2 bases, and 8 bases had no gene match. The germline V gene encodes CDR1 MNHEY and CDR2 SVGEGT. The CDR3 runs to 17 residues. Here the CDR3 reads CASSYATSGSGFNEQFF. The DNA of the CDR3 is TGTGCCAGCAGTTACGCGACTAGCGGGAGCGGTTTCAATGAGCAGTTCTTC.

The chain couples TRBV5-6 to TRBJ1-1; TRBD1 might be the D (6 bases). Germline-derived CDR1 and CDR2 are SGHDT and YYEEEE. The CDR3 is 15 residues long. V was cut by 0 bases and J by 5 bases, with 14 bases left in between. In DNA form, the CDR3 reads TGTGCCAGCAGCTTGGTGGGGGCAGGTGAGACTGAAGCTTTCTTT. Protein product: CASSLVGAGETEAFF.

This clone was observed a single time. The V call is TRBV18, the J call TRBJ1-5; 9 bases fit TRBD1. Per germline, CDR1 KGHSH and CDR2 LQKENI. The CDR3 contains 15 residues. V gave up 6 bases and J gave up 3 bases; unmatched junction bases: 6. CDR3 region: CASSSGTGTNQPQHF. CDR3 sequence (DNA): TGTGCCAGCTCCTCAGGGACAGGGACCAATCAGCCCCAGCATTTT.

This clone was observed a single time. The chain uses TRBV3-1 (or the pseudogene TRBV3-2) and TRBJ2-1; D gene unclear. CDR3 size: 12 residues. V lost 1 base and J lost 7, with 5 bases in between. The germline gives CDR1 LGHDT, CDR2 YNNKEL (reference sequence). CDR3: CASSQVLNEQFF. The CDR3 DNA sequence: TGTGCCAGCAGCCAAGTCCTGAATGAGCAGTTCTTC.

The V and J genes are TRBV11-2 and TRBJ1-5; D perhaps matches TRBD1 (6 bases). Deletions cut 1 base from V and 2 bases from J, with 12 bases between. Germline CDR1 reads SGHAT; CDR2 reads FQNNGV. There are 16 residues in the CDR3. CDR3 in amino acids: CASSLGRTVGNQPQHF. CDR3 in DNA: TGTGCCAGCAGCTTAGGTCGGACAGTAGGCAATCAGCCCCAGCATTTT.

The chain combines TRBV6-5 with TRBJ2-1, with TRBD1 identical over 11 bases. The CDR3 extends over 16 amino acids. The trim removed 4 bases at V and 4 bases at J, leaving 6 bases unmatched. Germline V gene data show CDR1 as MNHEY and CDR2 as SVGAGI. The chain's CDR3 is CASSSYRDRGYNEQFF. DNA of the CDR3: TGTGCCAGCAGTTCCTACCGGGACAGGGGGTACAATGAGCAGTTCTTC.

The chain recombines TRBV6-2 or TRBV6-3 with TRBJ2-2, with D hard to call. Germline V lookup: CDR1 MNHEY, CDR2 SVGEGT. The CDR3 is made up of 16 amino acids. V lost 0 bases and J 4 bases, leaving 12 bases between the germline ends. As DNA, the CDR3 is TGTGCCAGCAGTTACTCGCGTCTGTTCCCCACCGGGGAGCTGTTTTTT. It encodes CASSYSRLFPTGELFF.

This clone showed up just once. This chain connects TRBV28 to TRBJ1-4, with D tentatively TRBD1 (5 bases). This CDR3 has 16 residues. Germline CDR1 MDHEN, CDR2 SYDVKM. V gave up 5 bases and J gave up 7 bases, with 20 bases separating them. The CDR3 loop reads CASSPRQRVGVEKLFF. The CDR3 DNA sequence: TGTGCCAGCAGTCCCCGACAGAGGGTCGGGGTTGAAAAACTGTTTTTT.

The chain is built from TRBV11-2 and TRBJ2-3; tentatively, D is TRBD2 (5 bases). Germline CDR1 is SGHAT and CDR2 is FQNNGV. This CDR3 has 16 residues. V lost 0 bases and J lost 1, with 11 bases in between. The CDR3 here is CASSLDFGRGTDTQYF. The CDR3 coding sequence is TGTGCCAGCAGCTTAGACTTTGGGCGGGGCACAGATACGCAGTATTTT.

The chain couples TRBV5-1 to TRBJ1-2, with D perhaps matching TRBD1 (5 bases). Between the trimmed V and J ends, which lost 5 bases and 4 bases, there was a span of 15 bases. CDR3 length equals 14 residues. CDR1 is SGHRS and CDR2 is YFSETQ in the germline V gene. The CDR3 is CASRFTGTSYGYTF. The CDR3 DNA follows: TGCGCCAGCAGATTTACGGGGACCTCCTATGGCTACACCTTC. Filled out from reference TRBV5-1 and TRBJ1-2, the complete variable domain reads KAGVTQTPRYLIKTRGQQVTLSCSPISGHRSVSWYQQTPGQGLQFLFEYFSETQRNKGNFPGRFSGRQFSNSRSEMNVSTLELGDSALYLCASRFTGTSYGYTFGSGTRLTVV.

The genes are TRBV29-1 and TRBJ1-2; D call uncertain. The CDR3 is made up of 14 amino acids. The V gene lost 3 bases and the J gene lost 4 bases, with 15 bases spanning the gap. Germline V CDR1 and CDR2: SQVTM, ANQGSEA. CDR3 protein: CSVDLGTAGYGYTF. The CDR3, as DNA: TGCAGCGTTGATTTGGGAACAGCGGGCTATGGCTACACCTTC.

The rearrangement uses TRBV3-1 (or the pseudogene TRBV3-2) and TRBJ2-5; D is undetermined. Between the trimmed V and J ends, which lost 3 bases and 5 bases, there was a span of 7 bases. The germline gives CDR1 LGHDT, CDR2 YNNKEL (reference sequence). This CDR3 has 12 amino acids. The DNA for the CDR3 is TGTGCCAGCAGCCAGGAAGGTGAGACCCAGTACTTC. This encodes CASSQEGETQYF.

The chain has TRBV24-1 and TRBJ2-1; 8 bases agree with TRBD1. The V segment lost 6 bases and the J segment 6 bases; nucleotides outside the gene matches: 6. Germline lookup yields CDR1 KGHDR and CDR2 SFDVKD. The CDR3 is 14 residues long. This CDR3 is CATSFGTGTNEQFF. The DNA of the CDR3 is TGTGCCACCAGTTTTGGGACAGGCACCAATGAGCAGTTCTTC.

The chain employs TRBV30 and TRBJ2-7; 9 bases line up with TRBD2. Germline CDR1 and CDR2: GTSNPN and SVGIG (reference sequence). The CDR3 is 14 residues long. The junction had 8 bases not matched to a gene; V was cut back by 3 bases and J by 5 bases. DNA of the CDR3: TGTGCCTGGAGGGCCGCCGGGACTAGCCACGAGCAGTACTTC. This encodes CAWRAAGTSHEQYF.